The 14 T cell receptor beta chains below come from one sample, sequenced in a study of T cell repertoires in aging, cancer and after chemotherapy (dated by TCRdb to about 2019). Instrument used: Illumina MiSeq. Using a mixed TRB-A/B primer pool, multiplex touch-down PCR amplified rearranged TRB sequences covering the V, D and J segments. TCRdb reprocessed the public reads (quality trimming at Q25 with fastp, clone calling with MiXCR) and kept in-frame beta chains. CDR3 protein sequences are deduplicated, and each keeps its most common genes and DNA. In all, the sample holds 1,300 or so distinct CDR3 sequences, and over 20% of those were seen once. Less than 80% of the sample lies in the top ten. Instead of sorted cells or RNA, genomic DNA extracted from peripheral blood served as the source for amplifying TCR beta rearrangements. Sequenced input: blood. All receptors come from a human donor with a solid tumor.

This clonotype was found a few times. The rearrangement uses TRBV18 and TRBJ2-1; D unclear. Germline-derived CDR1 and CDR2 are KGHSH and LQKENI. The CDR3 totals 13 residues. The V end was cut by 6 bases, the J end by 5 bases, with 11 bases between. The DNA for the CDR3 is TGTGCCAGCTCCCCTCGCGTAGACAATGAGCAGTTCTTC. Protein product: CASSPRVDNEQFF. The full variable domain, in which reference TRBV18 and TRBJ2-1 provide the parts outside the CDR3, is NAGVMQNPRHLVRRRGQEARLRCSPMKGHSHVYWYRQLPEEGLKFMVYLQKENIIDESGMPKERFSAEFPKEGPSILRIQQVVRGDSAAYFCASSPRVDNEQFFGPGTRLTVL.

This clonotype ranks as medium-sized. The J gene is TRBJ1-4, the V gene TRBV15; D unclear. V shed 0 bases and J shed 6 bases, with 5 bases lying between them. Germline CDR1 reads LNHNV; CDR2 reads YYDKDF (reference sequence). This CDR3 is built from 13 residues. The CDR3 sequence is CATSRDPDEKLFF. CDR3 DNA sequence: TGTGCCACCAGCAGAGACCCGGATGAAAAACTGTTTTTT.

This clonotype is medium-sized (0.01 to 0.1%) in the sample. The chain links TRBV19 to TRBJ2-1, with 8 positions matching TRBD2. Trimming cost V 6 bases and J 6 bases; bases outside gene matches: 25. CDR1 is LNHDA, CDR2 SQIVND, per germline (reference sequence). The CDR3 contains 20 residues. In DNA, the CDR3 is TGTGCCAGTAGCCCTAATAGGGCGGGGGGCCCAGAAGGTAGGGGCAATGAGCAGTTCTTC. Translation: CASSPNRAGGPEGRGNEQFF.

This clonotype is termed medium-sized. This chain joins TRBV5-4 and TRBJ1-3; weak D call: TRBD1 (5 bases). CDR3 size: 13 residues. Trimming stripped 3 bases from V and 4 bases from J, with 8 bases between. Per germline, CDR1 SGHNT and CDR2 YYREEE (reference sequence). This CDR3 reads CASSSGTGNTIYF. Here the CDR3 DNA reads TGTGCCAGCAGCTCAGGGACGGGAAACACCATATATTTT.

This clonotype is medium-sized (0.01 to 0.1%) by share. The J gene is TRBJ2-7, the V gene TRBV20-1; a possible D gene is TRBD1 (5 bases). This CDR3 is 16 amino acids long. Germline V gene sequence: CDR1 DFQATT, CDR2 SNEGSKA (reference sequence). The V end was cut by 3 bases, the J end by 5 bases, with 23 bases between. The CDR3 DNA reads as TGCAGTGCTAGTGGCGATGGCAGGGCGTCGTGGCACGAGCAGTACTTC. Protein: CSASGDGRASWHEQYF.

By share of the sample, this clonotype is medium-sized. This chain connects TRBV5-6 to TRBJ1-4; D gene ambiguous. The V and J ends lost 4 bases and 7 bases respectively, with 14 bases between them. This CDR3 has 14 amino acids. From germline, CDR1 is SGHDT and CDR2 YYEEEE. The CDR3 bases are TGTGCCAGCAGCCCTCCTCGTCGGGTTGAAAAACTGTTTTTT. Translating gives CASSPPRRVEKLFF.

The chain couples TRBV6-5 to TRBJ1-1, with D perhaps matching TRBD1 (5 bases). Trimming removed 6 bases from V and 4 bases from J, with 12 bases in between. The CDR3 is 13 amino acids. Germline CDR1 reads MNHEY; CDR2 reads SVGAGI. CDR3: CASRYQGTTEAFF. For the CDR3, the DNA is TGTGCCAGCAGATATCAGGGTACCACTGAAGCTTTCTTT.

The chain uses TRBV5-6 and TRBJ1-6; D remains unclear. The length of the CDR3 is 15 residues. V gave up 4 bases and J gave up 4 bases, with 12 bases separating them. Germline V gene sequence: CDR1 SGHDT, CDR2 YYEEEE. The CDR3 bases are TGTGCCAGCAGCCAAGAAATCCATTATAATTCACCCCTCCACTTT. Its translation: CASSQEIHYNSPLHF.

The rearrangement links TRBV6-2 or TRBV6-3 to TRBJ1-1; D perhaps matches TRBD1 (6 bases). CDR1 is MNHEY and CDR2 is SVGEGT in the germline V gene. The ends were cut back, 6 bases at V and 5 bases at J, with 25 bases in the middle. The CDR3 contains 17 residues. The CDR3 DNA reads TGTGCCAGCAGCCCACGGGGGCGCCCGCTGGGGAGTACTGAAGCTTTCTTT. Translating it yields CASSPRGRPLGSTEAFF.

This clonotype ranks as medium-sized. This sequence joins TRBV5-4 and TRBJ2-7; 7 bases fit TRBD1. Germline values: CDR1 SGHNT, CDR2 YYREEE (reference sequence). The CDR3 is 15 amino acids. V shed 0 bases and J 4 bases; nucleotides not matched to a gene: 7. Here the CDR3 DNA reads TGTGCCAGCAGCTTGGGGGGGACAGCGGTTTACGAGCAGTACTTC. Translating gives CASSLGGTAVYEQYF. The full variable domain, in which reference TRBV5-4 and TRBJ2-7 provide the parts outside the CDR3, is ETGVTQSPTHLIKTRGQQVTLRCSSQSGHNTVSWYQQALGQGPQFIFQYYREEENGRGNFPPRFSGLQFPNYSSELNVNALELDDSALYLCASSLGGTAVYEQYFGPGTRLTVT.

V is TRBV7-2 and J is TRBJ2-5; TRBD2 agrees at 12 bases. The CDR3 loop spans 15 amino acids. Germline V lookup: CDR1 SGHTA, CDR2 FQGNSA. Trimming at V came to 6 bases and at J to 6 bases, leaving 8 bases not matched to a gene. CDR3 in amino acids: CASRLAGGTGQTQYF. The CDR3 nucleotides read TGTGCCAGCAGACTAGCGGGGGGTACTGGACAGACCCAGTACTTC.

This clonotype was recorded a few times. The chain uses TRBV7-2 and TRBJ1-2; 9 positions match TRBD1. The V segment lost 0 bases and the J segment 8 bases; nucleotides outside the gene matches: 7. This CDR3 contains 15 residues. CDR1 is SGHTA and CDR2 is FQGNSA in the germline V gene. CDR3 region: CASSLAGDRASGYTF. DNA for the CDR3: TGTGCCAGCAGCTTAGCGGGGGACAGGGCTTCGGGCTACACCTTC.

By share, this clonotype counts as medium-sized. The chain uses TRBV19 and TRBJ2-5, with 7 nucleotides matching TRBD2. After removal of 4 bases from V and 4 bases from J, the junction contained 9 bases not matched to a gene. Germline-derived CDR1 and CDR2 are LNHDA and SQIVND (reference sequence). This CDR3 comprises 15 residues. The CDR3 loop reads CASSRPGRPRETQYF. For the CDR3, the DNA is TGTGCCAGTAGTAGACCCGGGAGGCCAAGAGAGACCCAGTACTTC. Drawing the rest from reference TRBV19 and TRBJ2-5, the complete variable domain is DGGITQSPKYLFRKEGQNVTLSCEQNLNHDAMYWYRQDPGQGLRLIYYSQIVNDFQKGDIAEGYSVSREKKESFPLTVTSAQKNPTAFYLCASSRPGRPRETQYFGPGTRLLVL.

The chain employs TRBV7-2 and TRBJ2-7; the D gene is possibly TRBD1 (5 bases). This CDR3 contains 15 residues. CDR1 is SGHTA, CDR2 FQGNSA, per germline. Trimming pared 1 base from V and 4 bases from J, leaving 14 bases between. In DNA, the CDR3 is TGTGCCAGCAGCTTAGGCCTAGGGGCTCCGTACGAGCAGTACTTC. Protein sequence: CASSLGLGAPYEQYF.